A selection of T cell receptor beta chains follows, all from one sample in a study of blood T cells in healthy people across ages. MiXCR was run by TCRdb on the 5' RACE reads, yielding one entry per CDR3 protein. The top ten clones hold 15% to 17% of a sample with roughly 640,000 distinct CDR3 sequences, around 31% of them seen once. The specimen was blood. These receptors originate from a woman aged 80 or older in good health. Both conserved end residues are part of each CDR3. A D gene is named only where the DNA matches it firmly. Clone sizes are given selectively: once, few, many, or a class where the clone is expanded.

j_call d_call clone_size v_call cdr3_aa cdr3_nt
TRBJ1-5 . many TRBV28 CASTKQTSNQPQHF TGTGCCAGCACCAAACAGACAAGCAATCAGCCCCAGCATTTT
TRBJ1-2 . many TRBV6-2/TRBV6-3 CASSPTEFYGYTF TGTGCCAGCAGCCCGACAGAGTTCTATGGCTACACCTTC
TRBJ2-3 . . TRBV12-3/TRBV12-4 CASSLGRATTDAQYF TGTGCCAGCAGTTTAGGGAGAGCGACCACAGATGCGCAGTATTTT
TRBJ2-7 . few TRBV19 CASKRTGKYEQYF TGTGCCAGTAAGAGGACGGGAAAATACGAGCAGTACTTC
TRBJ2-3 . many TRBV27 CASSLLGADTQYF TGTGCCAGCAGCCTACTCGGGGCAGATACGCAGTATTTT
TRBJ2-3 . many TRBV25-1 CASSEFHGDTQYF TGTGCCAGCAGTGAATTTCACGGGGATACGCAGTATTTT
TRBJ1-1 . few TRBV12-3/TRBV12-4 CASSFRQGYGNTEAFF TGTGCCAGCAGTTTTCGGCAGGGCTATGGGAACACTGAAGCTTTCTTT
TRBJ2-5 . . TRBV29-1 CSVEGGGSLRGTQYF TGCAGCGTCGAAGGGGGAGGCAGCCTCAGAGGGACCCAGTACTTC
TRBJ1-2 . many TRBV7-9 CASIPAGGLYGYTF TGTGCCAGCATCCCGGCCGGGGGTCTCTATGGCTACACCTTC
TRBJ2-1 TRBD1 . TRBV5-1 CASSRGTGGNNEQFF TGCGCCAGCAGCAGGGGGACAGGGGGGAACAATGAGCAGTTCTTC
TRBJ2-3 . . TRBV7-3 CVSSLRPAGAYTDTQYF TGTGTCAGCAGCTTACGCCCGGCAGGGGCATACACAGATACGCAGTATTTT
TRBJ1-5 . . TRBV27 CASSTHYRARNQPQHF TGTGCCAGCAGTACCCATTACAGGGCCCGCAATCAGCCCCAGCATTTT
TRBJ2-2 . many TRBV4-2 CASSHPQGTGELFF TGTGCCAGCAGCCATCCCCAGGGGACCGGGGAGCTGTTTTTT
TRBJ2-7 . . TRBV19 CASAPLGSLTDEQYF TGTGCCAGCGCCCCCCTCGGGAGCCTGACAGACGAGCAGTACTTC
TRBJ1-3 . few TRBV9 CASSVGQGRSGNTIYF TGTGCCAGCAGCGTAGGGCAGGGTCGATCTGGAAACACCATATATTTT
TRBJ1-1 . . TRBV24-1 CATPGRPHRPTEAFF TGTGCCACCCCCGGTAGGCCTCATCGGCCCACTGAAGCTTTCTTT
TRBJ2-7 . few TRBV1 CTTRGRLQYF TGCACGACACGGGGGCGGCTTCAGTACTTC
TRBJ2-1 . few TRBV2 CASSDSLSGRANEQFF TGTGCCAGCAGTGATTCACTTTCGGGACGCGCCAATGAGCAGTTCTTC
TRBJ1-1 . . TRBV5-4 CASSLGPRANTEAFF TGTGCCAGCAGCTTAGGGCCCCGTGCGAACACTGAAGCTTTCTTT
TRBJ1-5 . many TRBV20-1 CSASSARADSNQPQHF TGCAGTGCTAGTTCTGCCAGGGCCGATAGCAATCAGCCCCAGCATTTT
TRBJ2-3 . . TRBV10-3 CAISELVDTQYF TGTGCCATCAGTGAGTTGGTGGATACGCAGTATTTT
TRBJ1-4 TRBD1 few TRBV11-2 CASSPLRAGGGEKLFF TGTGCCAGCAGCCCTCTCCGGGCAGGGGGTGGGGAAAAACTGTTTTTT
TRBJ2-3 TRBD2 many TRBV10-3 CAISPDGTSWASTDTQYF TGTGCCATCAGCCCGGACGGGACTAGCTGGGCAAGCACAGATACGCAGTATTTT
TRBJ1-1 . . TRBV24-1 CATSDHQRTEAFF TGTGCCACCAGTGATCACCAAAGGACTGAAGCTTTCTTT
TRBJ1-6 . . TRBV5-5 CASSAGGNSYNSPLHF TGTGCCAGCAGCGCGGGGGGAAACTCCTATAATTCACCCCTCCACTTT
TRBJ1-6 . many TRBV5-1 CASSLRESSYNSPLHF TGCGCCAGCAGCTTGAGGGAGAGCTCCTATAATTCACCCCTCCACTTT
TRBJ2-3 TRBD2 . TRBV30 CAWSVLAGDTLRDMQYF TGTGCCTGGAGTGTACTAGCGGGAGATACCCTGAGGGATATGCAGTATTTT
TRBJ2-5 TRBD2 . TRBV20-1 CSASSGRATETQYF TGCAGTGCTAGTAGCGGGAGGGCCACGGAGACCCAGTACTTC
TRBJ2-5 TRBD2 . TRBV24-1 CATSDPSGAQGTQYF TGTGCCACCAGTGATCCCAGCGGGGCCCAGGGGACCCAGTACTTC
TRBJ2-5 TRBD1 many TRBV4-2 CASSQEQGGQETQYF TGTGCCAGCAGCCAAGAACAGGGGGGCCAAGAGACCCAGTACTTC
TRBJ2-1 . . TRBV6-5 CASSYSGGRGIEQFF TGTGCCAGCAGTTACTCAGGTGGCCGGGGAATTGAGCAGTTCTTC
TRBJ2-5 TRBD1 . TRBV5-1 CASSLTGGVQQETQYF TGCGCCAGCAGCTTGACAGGGGGAGTTCAACAAGAGACCCAGTACTTC
TRBJ1-2 . few TRBV27 CASSLKGFHGYTF TGTGCCAGCAGTTTAAAAGGGTTCCATGGCTACACCTTC
TRBJ2-7 . . TRBV30 CALSERRPYEQYF TGTGCCTTGAGTGAAAGGAGACCCTACGAGCAGTACTTC
TRBJ2-5 TRBD2 few TRBV11-1 CASQRQGLAGGQETQYF TGTGCCAGCCAACGGCAGGGACTAGCGGGGGGGCAAGAGACCCAGTACTTC
TRBJ2-4 . once TRBV19 CASSMGRTKNIQYF TGTGCCAGTAGTATGGGAAGGACAAAAAACATTCAGTACTTC
TRBJ2-7 . . TRBV6-2/TRBV6-3 CTSSEGGEQYF TGTACCAGCAGTGAGGGTGGCGAGCAGTACTTC
TRBJ2-3 TRBD1 few TRBV20-1 CSARDHDRGEYF TGCAGTGCTAGAGATCACGACAGGGGGGAGTATTTT
TRBJ1-1 . . TRBV2 CASTVRGLNTEAFF TGTGCCAGCACCGTCCGGGGGTTGAACACTGAAGCTTTCTTT
TRBJ2-7 . . TRBV10-2 CASSLGEYYEQYF TGCGCCAGCAGTCTCGGAGAGTACTACGAGCAGTACTTC
TRBJ1-2 TRBD1 many TRBV4-3 CASSAAQGAPGYTF TGCGCCAGCAGCGCAGCACAGGGGGCGCCCGGCTACACCTTC
TRBJ1-5 TRBD1 many TRBV6-5 CASNKGQGATQPQHF TGTGCCAGCAATAAGGGACAGGGGGCTACTCAGCCCCAGCATTTT
TRBJ1-4 . many TRBV12-3/TRBV12-4 CASSLDDEKLFF TGTGCCAGCAGTTTAGACGATGAAAAACTGTTTTTT
TRBJ2-1 . many TRBV6-2/TRBV6-3 CASRDYNEQFF TGTGCCAGCAGGGATTACAATGAGCAGTTCTTC
TRBJ2-5 TRBD2 many TRBV7-2 CASSPLAGGREETQYF TGTGCCAGCAGCCCCCTAGCGGGGGGCCGGGAGGAGACCCAGTACTTC
TRBJ2-7 TRBD1 few TRBV6-1 CASSPIAGQGISYEQYF TGTGCCAGCAGTCCTATCGCGGGACAGGGGATTTCCTACGAGCAGTACTTC
TRBJ2-3 . many TRBV6-5 CASRPLSGSSTDTQYF TGTGCCAGCAGACCGCTTAGCGGATCTAGCACAGATACGCAGTATTTT
TRBJ1-1 . many TRBV12-3/TRBV12-4 CASSLALGKNTEAFF TGTGCCAGCAGTTTAGCGCTAGGGAAGAACACTGAAGCTTTCTTT
TRBJ2-1 . . TRBV12-3/TRBV12-4 CASSISGTADNEQFF TGTGCCAGCAGTATCTCCGGGACGGCAGACAATGAGCAGTTCTTC
TRBJ2-3 . . TRBV9 CASSPRHSTDTQYF TGTGCCAGCAGCCCTCGACATAGCACAGATACGCAGTATTTT
TRBJ2-5 . many TRBV12-3/TRBV12-4 CASSGGPKETQYF TGTGCCAGCAGTGGGGGACCGAAAGAGACCCAGTACTTC
TRBJ1-2 . few TRBV7-9 CASSLSGGIDYGYTF TGTGCCAGCAGCTTATCTGGGGGCATCGACTATGGCTACACCTTC
TRBJ2-4 . many TRBV7-9 CASSLSDIQYF TGTGCCAGCAGCTTAAGTGACATTCAGTACTTC
TRBJ2-1 . . TRBV5-1 CASSLVGAESYNEQFF TGCGCCAGCAGCTTGGTGGGAGCGGAATCCTACAATGAGCAGTTCTTC
TRBJ1-1 . . TRBV27 CASSLSGPQGLGEAFF TGTGCCAGCAGTTTATCCGGTCCGCAGGGATTGGGTGAAGCTTTCTTT
TRBJ2-3 TRBD2 many TRBV7-2 CASSFNAGGRTDTQYF TGTGCCAGCAGCTTTAACGCGGGGGGGAGGACAGATACGCAGTATTTT
TRBJ1-1 . many TRBV7-2 CASSRTPNTEAFF TGTGCCAGCAGCCGGACACCAAACACTGAAGCTTTCTTT
TRBJ2-3 . few TRBV30 CAWTIGGGTDTQYF TGTGCCTGGACGATCGGGGGCGGCACAGATACGCAGTATTTT
TRBJ1-6 . few TRBV27 CASSLRTDLTLHF TGTGCCAGCAGTCTCCGGACTGATTTGACCCTCCACTTT
TRBJ1-5 . many TRBV4-2 CASSQDGRGKGNQPQHF TGTGCCAGCAGCCAAGATGGAAGGGGTAAGGGCAATCAGCCCCAGCATTTT